This T cell receptor (beta chain) was recorded in a study of cytomegalovirus exposure and HLA in healthy donors. The PCR used 60 Vbeta and 13 Jbeta primers. Method: immunoSEQ multiplex PCR; TCRdb's copy keeps in-frame clones and lacks some. In the table there are 180,000 or so clones, more than 65% of which are singletons. This TCR came from a woman under 40 in good health and CMV-seropositive. The sequencing sample was made of PBMCs.

The CDR3 DNA reads as TGTGCCAGCAGCTTCCTAGCCCGGGGGGGCACAGATACGCAGTATTTT. Protein sequence: CASSFLARGGTDTQYF. The rearrangement uses TRBV7-2 and TRBJ2-3, with 7 nucleotides matching TRBD2. The CDR3 covers 16 residues. The ends lost 3 bases at V and 1 base at J; junction bases unmatched: 7. The V gene's germline CDR1 is SGHTA and CDR2 FQGNSA.